These T cell receptor beta chains were read from a single sample in a study of cytomegalovirus exposure and HLA in healthy donors. This table comes from immunoSEQ multiplex PCR, and its TCRdb copy is limited to in-frame clones, with some not included. The table lists approximately 60,000 clones, approximately 80% of them singletons. Sample: PBMCs. These receptors all come from a man aged 25 to 45 in good health and CMV-seronegative. CDR3s include the opening cysteine and the closing phenylalanine or tryptophan. Each record gives: clone size, J gene, D gene, V gene, CDR3 protein, CDR3 DNA. D genes are given only for firm matches. Part of the rows lack a size; the others show once, few, many or a class for expanded clones.

clone_size: once
j_call: TRBJ1-1
d_call: .
v_call: TRBV4-3
cdr3_aa: CASSQGGPRTEAFF
cdr3_nt: TGCGCCAGCAGCCAAGGGGGGCCTCGCACTGAAGCTTTCTTT

clone_size: once
j_call: TRBJ2-7
d_call: .
v_call: TRBV4-1
cdr3_aa: CASSQDLLLATYEQYF
cdr3_nt: TGCGCCAGCAGCCAAGATCTGCTTTTGGCCACCTACGAGCAGTACTTC

clone_size: .
j_call: TRBJ2-5
d_call: .
v_call: TRBV6-1
cdr3_aa: CALSRGTWETQYF
cdr3_nt: TGTGCCTTGTCCAGGGGTACATGGGAGACCCAGTACTTC

clone_size: .
j_call: TRBJ2-2
d_call: TRBD1
v_call: TRBV5-4
cdr3_aa: CASSSLRTGYTGELFF
cdr3_nt: TGTGCCAGTAGCTCATTACGGACAGGTTACACCGGGGAGCTGTTTTTT

clone_size: .
j_call: TRBJ1-1
d_call: .
v_call: TRBV29-1
cdr3_aa: CSVPIRGAGTEAFF
cdr3_nt: TGCAGCGTCCCAATCCGGGGGGCTGGGACTGAAGCTTTCTTT

clone_size: once
j_call: TRBJ1-2
d_call: TRBD1
v_call: TRBV18
cdr3_aa: CASSPKDRVVFSYGYTF
cdr3_nt: TGTGCCAGCTCACCAAAGGACAGGGTCGTCTTTAGCTATGGCTACACCTTC

clone_size: .
j_call: TRBJ1-4
d_call: TRBD1
v_call: TRBV19
cdr3_aa: CASRLRGLNEKLFF
cdr3_nt: TGTGCCAGTAGGCTCAGGGGGCTTAATGAAAAACTGTTTTTT

clone_size: .
j_call: TRBJ2-1
d_call: TRBD2
v_call: TRBV13
cdr3_aa: CASSKEALAGGYNEQFF
cdr3_nt: TGTGCCAGCAGCAAAGAAGCGCTAGCGGGGGGCTACAATGAGCAGTTCTTC

clone_size: .
j_call: TRBJ1-5
d_call: .
v_call: TRBV18
cdr3_aa: CASSPQEGSNQPQHF
cdr3_nt: TGTGCCAGCTCACCTCAGGAGGGGAGCAATCAGCCCCAGCATTTT

clone_size: .
j_call: TRBJ2-3
d_call: TRBD2
v_call: TRBV4-3
cdr3_aa: CASSQNSAGGDTQYF
cdr3_nt: TGCGCCAGCAGCCAAAACTCGGCGGGGGGGGATACGCAGTATTTT

clone_size: once
j_call: TRBJ2-2
d_call: TRBD1
v_call: TRBV5-1
cdr3_aa: CASTPRGQGASGELFF
cdr3_nt: TGCGCCAGCACCCCCCGAGGACAGGGGGCCTCCGGGGAGCTGTTTTTT

clone_size: .
j_call: TRBJ2-7
d_call: TRBD1
v_call: TRBV11-2
cdr3_aa: CASSPTGGPYEQYF
cdr3_nt: TGTGCCAGCAGCCCAACAGGGGGGCCCTACGAGCAGTACTTC

clone_size: .
j_call: TRBJ2-2
d_call: TRBD1
v_call: TRBV4-1
cdr3_aa: CASSQRTGGSLKNTGELFF
cdr3_nt: TGCGCCAGCAGCCAAAGAACAGGGGGCTCACTTAAGAACACCGGGGAGCTGTTTTTT

clone_size: few
j_call: TRBJ1-3
d_call: .
v_call: TRBV4-3
cdr3_aa: CASSQDRQDSGNTIYF
cdr3_nt: TGCGCCAGCAGCCAAGATCGACAAGACTCTGGAAACACCATATATTTT

clone_size: .
j_call: TRBJ2-2
d_call: TRBD1
v_call: TRBV10-3
cdr3_aa: CAISESRDRAGTGELFF
cdr3_nt: TGTGCCATCAGTGAGTCCCGGGACAGGGCCGGCACCGGGGAGCTGTTTTTT

clone_size: .
j_call: TRBJ2-7
d_call: .
v_call: TRBV15
cdr3_aa: CATSRGGLGGRPYEQYF
cdr3_nt: TGTGCCACCAGCAGAGGGGGGTTGGGAGGCCGACCGTACGAGCAGTACTTC

clone_size: .
j_call: TRBJ2-2
d_call: TRBD2
v_call: TRBV7-9
cdr3_aa: CASSKKAGGNTGELFF
cdr3_nt: TGTGCCAGCAGCAAGAAAGCGGGGGGGAACACCGGGGAGCTGTTTTTT

clone_size: once
j_call: TRBJ1-2
d_call: TRBD1
v_call: TRBV10-3
cdr3_aa: CAIRRDRTEAGYTF
cdr3_nt: TGTGCCATCAGGAGGGACAGGACTGAGGCTGGCTACACCTTC

clone_size: .
j_call: TRBJ2-2
d_call: .
v_call: TRBV5-5
cdr3_aa: CASSPNNDRNTGELFF
cdr3_nt: TGTGCCAGCAGCCCAAATAACGACAGGAACACCGGGGAGCTGTTTTTT

clone_size: .
j_call: TRBJ2-1
d_call: TRBD1
v_call: TRBV6-5
cdr3_aa: CASRESTGVDNEQFF
cdr3_nt: TGTGCCAGCAGGGAGTCGACAGGGGTGGACAATGAGCAGTTCTTC

clone_size: .
j_call: TRBJ2-2
d_call: .
v_call: TRBV7-6
cdr3_aa: CASSLKGAGGELFF
cdr3_nt: TGTGCCAGCAGCTTAAAAGGGGCCGGGGGGGAGCTGTTTTTT

clone_size: .
j_call: TRBJ2-1
d_call: TRBD2
v_call: TRBV6-6
cdr3_aa: CASSTFGGGALEQFF
cdr3_nt: TGTGCCAGCAGTACTTTCGGCGGGGGGGCCCTTGAGCAGTTCTTC